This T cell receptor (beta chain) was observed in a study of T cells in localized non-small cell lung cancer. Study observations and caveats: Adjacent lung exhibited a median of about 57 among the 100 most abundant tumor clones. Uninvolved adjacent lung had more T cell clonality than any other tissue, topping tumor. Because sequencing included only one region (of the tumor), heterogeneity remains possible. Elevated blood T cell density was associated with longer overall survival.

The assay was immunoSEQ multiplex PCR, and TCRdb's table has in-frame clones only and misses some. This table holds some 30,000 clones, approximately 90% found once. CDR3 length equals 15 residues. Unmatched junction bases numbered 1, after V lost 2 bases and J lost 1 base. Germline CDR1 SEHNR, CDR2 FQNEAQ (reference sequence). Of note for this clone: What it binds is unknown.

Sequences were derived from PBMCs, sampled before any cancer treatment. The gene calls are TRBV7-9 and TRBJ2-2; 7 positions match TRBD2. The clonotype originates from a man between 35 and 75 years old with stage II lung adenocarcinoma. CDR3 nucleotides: TGTGCCAGCAGCTTACAGCGGGAGAACACCGGGGAGCTGTTTTTT. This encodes CASSLQRENTGELFF.